A selection of T cell receptor beta chains follows, all from one sample in a study of T-cell reconstitution after alpha-beta-depleted transplantation in children. TCRdb processed the PCR reads anew with MiXCR; each CDR3 protein has one entry. Of about 500,000 distinct CDR3 sequences listed, over 10% are singletons. Here the sequenced sample was PBMCs, mostly from graft donor cells, taken 180 days after TCRalphabeta/CD19-depleted stem cell transplant. All receptors derive from a female patient younger than 10 who had a stem cell transplant for aplastic anemia, so the T cells may come from the graft donor. Each CDR3 is given with its conserved first and last residue. The D gene is left open where the match is weak. Size values are once, few and many counts, or a class for expanded clones, and some rows have none.

>TRBV3-1|few|TRBJ1-2|-
TGTGCCAGCAGTCCTTGGGGCGTCTATGGCTACACCTTC
CASSPWGVYGYTF
>TRBV10-3|-|TRBJ2-3|-
TGTGCCATCAGCCAAACAGGGAGCACTAGCACAGATACGCAGTATTTT
CAISQTGSTSTDTQYF
>TRBV28|many|TRBJ1-4|TRBD1
TGTGCCAGCAGTTTAACAGGGGGGAATGAAAAACTGTTTTTT
CASSLTGGNEKLFF
>TRBV28|-|TRBJ2-3|-
TGTGCCAGCAGCAATAGCGGCTGGAGGGATACGCAGTATTTT
CASSNSGWRDTQYF
>TRBV24-1|few|TRBJ2-3|-
TGTGCCACCGATAGCGGACGAGGCACAGATACGCAGTATTTT
CATDSGRGTDTQYF
>TRBV29-1|few|TRBJ2-7|-
TGCAGCGCCCAAGGCGTATCCTACGAGCAGTACTTC
CSAQGVSYEQYF
>TRBV11-2|few|TRBJ2-5|-
TGTGCCAGCAGCTTAATCGCAGGGTATTTGGAGACCCAGTACTTC
CASSLIAGYLETQYF
>TRBV24-1|many|TRBJ1-5|-
TGTGCCACCAGTGATCGGAGCAATCAGCCCCAGCATTTT
CATSDRSNQPQHF
>TRBV5-1|-|TRBJ2-7|-
TGCGCCAGCAGCTCCGGTAGGCTGGCCTACGAGCAGTACTTC
CASSSGRLAYEQYF
>TRBV19|-|TRBJ2-1|-
TGTGCCAGTAGCCTTAAATTCCTCAACAGAAGGCAATACAATGAGCAGTTCTTC
CASSLKFLNRRQYNEQFF
>TRBV4-3|many|TRBJ2-4|TRBD1
TGCGCCAGCAGCCAAGGCACAGGGGGCGCGTCACACGACATTCAGTACTTC
CASSQGTGGASHDIQYF
>TRBV18|few|TRBJ2-4|-
TGTGCCAGCTCACGGACGACGGGACACCTAAACATTCAGTACTTC
CASSRTTGHLNIQYF
>TRBV12-3/TRBV12-4|many|TRBJ2-7|-
TGTGCCAGCAGGCACGGTGCCTACGAGCAGTACTTC
CASRHGAYEQYF
>TRBV7-2|few|TRBJ2-2|-
TGTGCCAGCAGCACCAGGATGCAGGACACCGGGGAGCTGTTTTTT
CASSTRMQDTGELFF
>TRBV5-1|many|TRBJ2-2|TRBD2
TGCGCCAGCAGGGCGGGAGCGACCGGGGAGCTGTTTTTT
CASRAGATGELFF
>TRBV29-1|many|TRBJ2-7|-
TGCAGCGTTGCCTCTCAACAGCGAGCCTACGAGCAGTACTTC
CSVASQQRAYEQYF
>TRBV20-1|few|TRBJ2-3|-
TGCAGTGCTAGAGATCGCGGAGTCCCAGATACGCAGTATTTT
CSARDRGVPDTQYF
>TRBV20-1|-|TRBJ2-7|-
TGCAGTGCTAGAGATATCCCCCCAAATCCCACAGGATACTACGAGCAGTACTTC
CSARDIPPNPTGYYEQYF
>TRBV7-2|many|TRBJ2-2|TRBD2
TGTGCCAGCAGAACTAGCGGGGGGAACACCGGGGAGCTGTTTTTT
CASRTSGGNTGELFF
>TRBV15|-|TRBJ2-4|-
TGTGCCACCAGCAGAGGAATTTTCACTAGATTAGCCAAAAACATTCAGTACTTC
CATSRGIFTRLAKNIQYF
>TRBV28|few|TRBJ2-7|-
TGTGCCAGCACCCCGGGGCAGAGAGTCTACGAGCAGTACTTC
CASTPGQRVYEQYF
>TRBV7-9|-|TRBJ1-6|TRBD1
TGTGCCAGCAGCTTATTCGGGACAGGGGCCTATAATTCACCCCTCCACTTT
CASSLFGTGAYNSPLHF
>TRBV7-2|-|TRBJ1-1|-
TGTGCCAGCAGCTTGATTGGGGGGCGGGGTACTGAAGCTTTCTTT
CASSLIGGRGTEAFF
>TRBV7-2|few|TRBJ1-5|-
TGTGCCAGCAGCGATAGACACGTTAGCAATCAGCCCCAGCATTTT
CASSDRHVSNQPQHF
>TRBV3-1|-|TRBJ2-5|-
TGTGCCAGCAGCCAAGGTTGGTTGAATCAAGAGACCCAGTACTTC
CASSQGWLNQETQYF
>TRBV5-1|-|TRBJ1-4|-
TGCGCCAGCAGTGCGGGGGCAGAGGAAAAACTGTTTTTT
CASSAGAEEKLFF
>TRBV6-1|few|TRBJ2-1|-
TGTGCCAGCAGCCCCGATGAACGCTTCTACAATGAGCAGTTCTTC
CASSPDERFYNEQFF
>TRBV6-1|few|TRBJ2-7|-
TGTGCCAGCAGCCCAACCGAGGGGAGCGCGATAAACTACGAGCAGTACTTC
CASSPTEGSAINYEQYF
>TRBV6-2/TRBV6-3|-|TRBJ1-6|TRBD1
TGTGCCACGCAAACAGGGGGTCATTCACCCCTCCACTTT
CATQTGGHSPLHF
>TRBV24-1|-|TRBJ2-1|-
TGTGCCACCAGTGAGAATAAGGGCATCCTGTACAATGAGCAGTTCTTC
CATSENKGILYNEQFF
>TRBV29-1|many|TRBJ2-7|TRBD1
TGCAGCGTTACCGGGACAGGGGGCTACGAGCAGTACTTC
CSVTGTGGYEQYF
>TRBV2|many|TRBJ1-3|-
TGTGCCAGCAGGCCTGGACAGCGAAACACCATATATTTT
CASRPGQRNTIYF
>TRBV3-1|few|TRBJ2-2|-
TGTGCCAGCAGGGGGTCACGGGGAACCACCGGGGAGCTGTTTTTT
CASRGSRGTTGELFF
>TRBV29-1|-|TRBJ2-1|-
TGCAGCGTGCCGGAGGGCCCCAGTGAGCAGTTCTTC
CSVPEGPSEQFF
>TRBV19|few|TRBJ2-1|TRBD1
TGTGCCAGTAGGCCGGGACAGGGAATGAAGCAACAGTTCTTC
CASRPGQGMKQQFF
>TRBV7-9|-|TRBJ2-7|TRBD1
TGTGCCAGCAGCTTAGCCCCAGGGGGCATCTACGAGCAGTACTTC
CASSLAPGGIYEQYF
>TRBV6-5|-|TRBJ1-5|TRBD1
TGTGCCAGCAGTTGGCAGGGGGCCTATCAGCCCCAGCATTTT
CASSWQGAYQPQHF
>TRBV20-1|-|TRBJ2-5|-
TGCAGTGCTAGCTCCTTGTTGGGGAACGACCAAGAGACCCAGTACTTC
CSASSLLGNDQETQYF
>TRBV3-1|few|TRBJ2-7|-
TGTGCCAGCTCGGAGGGAGTGACAAGCGAGCAGTACTTC
CASSEGVTSEQYF
>TRBV5-1|few|TRBJ2-5|-
TGCGCCAGCAGCGCGGAAGGGACCCAGTACTTC
CASSAEGTQYF
>TRBV7-2|-|TRBJ2-3|-
TGTGCCAGCAGCTTAGCGGGGGGGCCAGATACGCATTATTTT
CASSLAGGPDTHYF
>TRBV7-9|-|TRBJ2-7|-
TGTGCCAGCAGCTTTTCTTCAGGGATCGAGCAGTACTTC
CASSFSSGIEQYF
>TRBV13|many|TRBJ1-1|-
TGTGCCAGCAGCTTTTTAGCGGGGCCGTTGAACACTGAAGCTTTCTTT
CASSFLAGPLNTEAFF
>TRBV7-9|-|TRBJ1-1|TRBD1
TGTGCCAGCAGCCCTCGGCACAGGGGAGGCACTGAAGCTTTCTTT
CASSPRHRGGTEAFF
>TRBV4-1|few|TRBJ2-1|TRBD2
TGCGCCAGCAGCGAGCTGGCGGGAGGGCCAAATGAGCAGTTCTTC
CASSELAGGPNEQFF
>TRBV7-9|-|TRBJ1-2|-
TGTGCCAGCAGCTGGGCAGGGAGCTATGGCTACACCTTC
CASSWAGSYGYTF